The 23 T cell receptor beta chains below all came from one sample that was sequenced in a study of T-cell reconstitution after alpha-beta-depleted transplantation in children. The TCRbeta library was prepared with unique molecular identifiers. TCRdb independently ran MiXCR on the PCR reads; one entry per CDR3 protein. This table holds 700,000 to 850,000 distinct CDR3 sequences, around 17% found once. The source material was PBMCs, mostly from graft donor cells, sampled 360 days after TCRalphabeta/CD19-depleted stem cell transplant. The receptor source for this set is a male patient younger than 18 who had a stem cell transplant for acute lymphoblastic leukemia, so the T cells may come from the graft donor.

This clonotype was counted many times. This chain joins TRBV20-1 and TRBJ2-1; 9 nucleotides agree with TRBD2. The germline CDR1 and CDR2 sequences are DFQATT and SNEGSKA (reference sequence). The CDR3 length is 15 residues. Trimming cost V 2 bases and J 7 bases; bases outside gene matches: 9. The CDR3 DNA is TGCAGTGCTAGATGGGGCGGGAGGGCCCGTAATGAGCAGTTCTTC. It yields the protein CSARWGGRARNEQFF.

In its sample, this clonotype was seen a few times. V usage is TRBV5-1 and J usage is TRBJ2-1, with TRBD2 as a possible D gene (6 bases). This CDR3 has 18 amino acids. Germline V gives CDR1 SGHRS, CDR2 YFSETQ. Between the trimmed V and J ends, which lost 1 base and 0 bases, there was a span of 17 bases. CDR3 protein: CASSLNAGSAPSYNEQFF. CDR3 in DNA: TGCGCCAGCAGCTTGAATGCGGGATCCGCCCCCTCCTACAATGAGCAGTTCTTC.

This clonotype was counted between two and nine times. The CDR3 region has the DNA TGCAGCGTTGGGGACAGTATCTCCTACGAGCAGTACTTC. It codes for CSVGDSISYEQYF. V is TRBV29-1 and J is TRBJ2-7, with TRBD1 matching 7 bases. Germline V gene data show CDR1 as SQVTM and CDR2 as ANQGSEA. The CDR3 length is 13 residues. Germline trimming cut 4 bases from V and 0 bases from J; bases unmatched to any gene: 3.

This clonotype occurred many times. The chain carries TRBV7-3 and TRBJ2-1, with 10 bases that match TRBD2. The V and J ends lost 2 bases and 7 bases, in that order; junction bases with no gene match: 2. Germline assignment: CDR1 SGHTA and CDR2 FQGTGA. The CDR3 is made up of 14 amino acids. The CDR3 bases are TGTGCCAGCAGCTTACTAGCGGGAGTTAATGAGCAGTTCTTC. This sequence encodes CASSLLAGVNEQFF.

The chain carries TRBV15 and TRBJ2-3, with D possibly called TRBD1 or TRBD2 (5 bases each). V dropped 1 base and J dropped 4 bases, with 15 bases sitting between them. CDR3 size: 16 residues. The V gene's germline CDR1 is LNHNV and CDR2 YYDKDF (reference sequence). CDR3 DNA: TGTGCCACCAGCAGAGCCAGACAGCGGTTTTCAGATACGCAGTATTTT. As protein: CATSRARQRFSDTQYF.

Many counts were recorded for this clonotype. The chain recombines TRBV15 with TRBJ2-3; D is perhaps TRBD1 or TRBD2 (5 bases each). The V and J ends lost 5 bases and 2 bases respectively, with 14 bases between them. Germline V gene lookup returns CDR1 LNHNV and CDR2 YYDKDF (reference sequence). This CDR3 contains 15 residues. The CDR3 is CATSGGPAVTDTQYF. CDR3 nucleotide sequence: TGTGCCACCAGCGGGGGTCCGGCGGTCACAGATACGCAGTATTTT. The variable domain in full, completed from reference TRBV15 and TRBJ2-3, reads DAMVIQNPRYQVTQFGKPVTLSCSQTLNHNVMYWYQQKSSQAPKLLFHYYDKDFNNEADTPDNFQSRRPNTSFCFLDIRSPGLGDTAMYLCATSGGPAVTDTQYFGPGTRLTVL.

This clonotype was counted a few times. The chain uses TRBV5-1 and TRBJ1-4; 7 nucleotides agree with TRBD1. Losses at the gene ends were 4 bases for V and 7 bases for J; bases not matched to a gene: 7. CDR3 length: 14 amino acids. CDR1 is SGHRS and CDR2 is YFSETQ in the germline V gene. For the CDR3, the DNA is TGCGCCAGCAGCCACCGGGACAGTGCTGAAAAACTGTTTTTT. Its translation: CASSHRDSAEKLFF.

The chain combines TRBV9 with TRBJ2-6, with D hard to call. The CDR3 loop spans 13 amino acids. The germline V and J ends were trimmed by 7 bases and 2 bases, with 7 bases remaining between them. Germline V gene lookup returns CDR1 SGDLS and CDR2 YYNGEE. The CDR3 reads CASSDTGANVLTF. The CDR3 DNA is TGTGCCAGCTCCGACACTGGGGCCAACGTCCTGACTTTC.

This clonotype has just a few counts. The genes are TRBV7-3 and TRBJ2-7; 9 bases agree with TRBD2. With V trimmed by 1 base and J by 4 bases, 5 bases remained unmatched. Germline V gene lookup returns CDR1 SGHTA and CDR2 FQGTGA. The CDR3 spans 15 residues. The CDR3: CASSLIPSGIYEQYF. CDR3 coding DNA: TGTGCCAGCAGCTTAATCCCTAGCGGGATTTACGAGCAGTACTTC.

J is TRBJ2-3 and V is TRBV5-1; 8 positions agree with TRBD2. CDR1 and CDR2 (germline): SGHRS, YFSETQ. The CDR3 totals 16 residues. V gave up 4 bases and J gave up 3 bases; unmatched junction bases: 10. This chain's CDR3 is CASSRLGAGETDTQYF. CDR3 nucleotide sequence: TGCGCCAGCAGCCGCCTGGGAGCGGGAGAAACAGATACGCAGTATTTT.

Of note for this clonotype: Germline is not matched at one junction end, which may reflect a read error. The chain employs TRBV7-3 and TRBJ2-3, with 10 bases lining up with TRBD2. Germline lookup yields CDR1 SGHTA and CDR2 FQGTGA. The CDR3 is 15 amino acids. CDR3 loop: CASSITSGVTDTQYF. The CDR3 DNA reads as TGTGCCAGCAGCATAACTAGCGGGGTCACAGATACGCAGTATTTT.

This clonotype was seen more than once but under ten times. The chain couples TRBV3-1 to TRBJ2-7; D call uncertain. The CDR3 sequence is 16 residues long. The V end lost 0 bases, the J end lost 0 bases, and 12 bases lay between the germline ends. CDR1 LGHDT and CDR2 YNNKEL come from the germline V gene (reference sequence). CDR3 region: CASSQDMSLSSYEQYF. The CDR3 bases are TGTGCCAGCAGCCAAGATATGTCACTCTCCTCCTACGAGCAGTACTTC.

V usage is TRBV5-1 and J usage is TRBJ2-5, with 11 bases lining up with TRBD1. J was trimmed by 1 base and V by 2 bases; bases with no gene match: 4. The CDR3 is 16 amino acids. Germline assignment: CDR1 SGHRS and CDR2 YFSETQ. The CDR3 DNA reads as TGCGCCAGCAGCTTCCTAGGACAGGGGGCCCAAGAGACCCAGTACTTC. Translation gives CASSFLGQGAQETQYF. Using reference TRBV5-1 and TRBJ2-5 for the parts outside the CDR3, the full variable domain is KAGVTQTPRYLIKTRGQQVTLSCSPISGHRSVSWYQQTPGQGLQFLFEYFSETQRNKGNFPGRFSGRQFSNSRSEMNVSTLELGDSALYLCASSFLGQGAQETQYFGPGTRLLVL.

This chain joins TRBV12-3 or TRBV12-4 and TRBJ1-5; D gene unclear. This CDR3 comprises 14 residues. The ends were cut back, 1 base at V and 5 bases at J, with 9 bases in the middle. The CDR3 bases are TGTGCCAGCAGTTTAGAGGGCCGATATCAGCCCCAGCATTTT. Translating gives CASSLEGRYQPQHF.

This clonotype was seen a handful of times. The gene calls are TRBV5-1 and TRBJ2-7; D is undetermined. The germline V gene encodes CDR1 SGHRS and CDR2 YFSETQ. The CDR3 spans 16 residues. The V gene lost 2 bases and the J gene lost 1 base, with 16 bases spanning the gap. CDR3 sequence (DNA): TGCGCCAGCAGCTTAATGGTGCGCCGTAATTCCTACGAGCAGTACTTC. This gives the protein CASSLMVRRNSYEQYF.

This clonotype showed up just a few times. The chain recombines TRBV9 with TRBJ2-7; D unclear. Trimming cost V 4 bases and J 6 bases, with 17 bases left between them. The CDR3 extends over 14 amino acids. Germline V CDR1 and CDR2: SGDLS, YYNGEE. The DNA for the CDR3 is TGTGCCAGCAGCCCTCCGCCGGAAGGCGGCGAGCAGTACTTC. Translated, it gives CASSPPPEGGEQYF.

This clonotype showed up many times. The rearrangement joins TRBV4-1 to TRBJ1-1, with 7 bases aligning to TRBD1. This CDR3 comprises 15 residues. The ends lost 3 bases at V and 4 bases at J; junction bases unmatched: 8. Germline V gene sequence: CDR1 MGHRA, CDR2 YSYEKL. The CDR3 coding sequence is TGCGCCAGCAGCCAGCGTCAGACAGGGTTCACTGAAGCTTTCTTT. This encodes CASSQRQTGFTEAFF.

This clonotype was observed at least ten times. This sequence joins TRBV27 and TRBJ1-5; D might be TRBD1 (6 bases). This CDR3 comprises 16 residues. V was shortened by 1 base and J by 2 bases, with 12 bases between the two germline ends. CDR1 and CDR2 (germline): MNHEY, SMNVEV (reference sequence). CDR3 nucleotides: TGTGCCAGCAGTTTATACCCCAGGGGCGGCAATCAGCCCCAGCATTTT. Encoded protein: CASSLYPRGGNQPQHF.

The chain combines TRBV15 with TRBJ1-5; TRBD1 matches 8 bases. The CDR3 runs to 21 residues. The junction had 21 bases not matched to a gene; V was cut back by 0 bases and J by 5 bases. CDR1 is LNHNV and CDR2 is YYDKDF in the germline V gene (reference sequence). In DNA form, the CDR3 reads TGTGCCACCAGCAGAGATGATGGAAGAGACAGGGGTGAGCCCTGGGATCAGCCCCAGCATTTT. Amino acid sequence: CATSRDDGRDRGEPWDQPQHF.

This clonotype was seen a few times. This sequence joins TRBV5-1 and TRBJ2-7; 7 nucleotides align to TRBD1. The ends lost 7 bases at V and 2 bases at J; junction bases unmatched: 6. The CDR3 is 13 residues long. Germline V gene sequence: CDR1 SGHRS, CDR2 YFSETQ. Here the CDR3 reads CASGHRGAYEQYF. The DNA for the CDR3 is TGCGCCAGCGGACACAGGGGAGCCTACGAGCAGTACTTC.

The chain uses TRBV20-1 and TRBJ1-2, with D hard to call. This CDR3 contains 13 residues. Germline V CDR1 and CDR2: DFQATT, SNEGSKA (reference sequence). With 3 bases removed from V and 0 bases from J, the gap between germline ends came to 8 bases. The chain's CDR3 is CSARLAANYGYTF. The CDR3 DNA reads TGCAGTGCTAGGTTGGCAGCTAACTATGGCTACACCTTC.

This clonotype occurred a few times. The chain combines TRBV10-3 with TRBJ1-5; D unclear. Germline CDR1 is ENHRY and CDR2 is SYGVKD. This CDR3 is 15 amino acids long. The germline V and J ends were trimmed by 0 bases and 4 bases, with 10 bases remaining between them. The CDR3 loop reads CAISESGLFNQPQHF. In DNA form, the CDR3 reads TGTGCCATCAGTGAGTCCGGACTGTTTAATCAGCCCCAGCATTTT.

The rearrangement links TRBV28 to TRBJ2-7; D is uncertain. Per the germline V gene, CDR1 is MDHEN and CDR2 is SYDVKM. V was cut by 7 bases and J by 2 bases, with 9 bases left in between. The CDR3 contains 12 residues. CDR3 bases: TGTGCCAGCACCCGAGGAACCTACGAGCAGTACTTC. Residues: CASTRGTYEQYF. Looking up the rest from reference TRBV28 and TRBJ2-7 gives the full variable domain: DVKVTQSSRYLVKRTGEKVFLECVQDMDHENMFWYRQDPGLGLRLIYFSYDVKMKEKGDIPEGYSVSREKKERFSLILESASTNQTSMYLCASTRGTYEQYFGPGTRLTVT.